This note documents a single T cell receptor (beta chain) sequence. Antigen: not known. These data are taken from a study of T cell responses to AZD1222 COVID-19 vaccine. Overall study context: Second-dose schedules of about 4 or about 12 weeks were combined. Study results and limitations: Spike-spanning, vaccine-associated CD4 TCRs were dominant at 160-218 and 743-854. A mostly white British donor set with more females was recruited, and clonal diversity was possibly underestimated. Without day 14 samples, only post-peak T cell repertoires were studied.

Here immunoSEQ multiplex PCR was the method, and the copy in TCRdb shows in-frame clones only, minus some. The table has about 140,000 clones, around 89% seen once. Germline V CDR1 and CDR2: MNHEY, SVGAGI. The V segment lost 5 bases and the J segment 11 bases; nucleotides outside the gene matches: 10. CDR3 length equals 13 residues. The specimen was peripheral blood, collected on day 0 of AZD1222 vaccination. The clonotype comes from an adult in good health. This chain uses TRBV6-5 with TRBJ1-1; 8 bases align to TRBD1. CDR3 nucleotide sequence: TGTGCCAGCAGTACGGGACAGGAGGGAGGGGCTTTCTTT. Translating it yields CASSTGQEGGAFF.